Detailed here is one TCR beta chain. Profiled with immunoSEQ multiplex PCR; TCRdb holds only in-frame clones, not every one. Altogether 250,000 to 300,000 clones are present, 90% being singletons, with the ten largest covering 1% to 1.3%. The data originate from a study of blood T cell repertoires in COVID-19. Across the whole study: T cells, B-cell-depleted T cells, or PBMCs supplied cDNA or gDNA.

The CDR3 sequence is 15 residues long. Germline CDR1 is SGHRS and CDR2 is YFSETQ. Trimming shortened V by 1 base and J by 3 bases, and 12 bases separated the two germline ends. Enrollees, about 18 to 95 years old, lived in some 24 US areas. The sequence derives from a woman in her thirties who had recovered from COVID-19. The chain employs TRBV5-1 and TRBJ2-3; a possible D gene is TRBD2 (7 bases). Specimen: PBMCs or T cells enriched from blood (not recorded which). The CDR3 sequence: CASSLRGRGTDTQYF. CDR3 DNA sequence: TGCGCCAGCAGCTTGAGGGGGAGGGGAACAGATACGCAGTATTTT.